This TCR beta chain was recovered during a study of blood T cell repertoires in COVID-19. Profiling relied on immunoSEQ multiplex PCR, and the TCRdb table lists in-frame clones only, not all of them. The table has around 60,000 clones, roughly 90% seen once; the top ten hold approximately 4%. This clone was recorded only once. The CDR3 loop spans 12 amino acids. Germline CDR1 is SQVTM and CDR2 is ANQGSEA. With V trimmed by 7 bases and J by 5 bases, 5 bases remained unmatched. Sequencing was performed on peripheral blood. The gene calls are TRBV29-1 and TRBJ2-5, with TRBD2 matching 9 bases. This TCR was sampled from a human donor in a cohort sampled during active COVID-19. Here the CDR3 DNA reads TGCAGCGCTGCGGGGGGGCGTGAGACCCAGTACTTC. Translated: CSAAGGRETQYF.